A single sample gave rise to the 26 T cell receptor beta chains below, sequenced in a study of post-analysis software for immune sequencing data. Study results and limitations: The study found TRBV5-6, TRBV5-1 and TRBV20-1 among five TRBV segments more frequent in patients than controls.

cDNA libraries of TCR beta carried unique molecular identifiers. TCRdb recomputed calls from the PCR reads with MiXCR, one row per CDR3 protein. Seen here are just over 250,000 distinct CDR3 sequences, 36% observed once, and the top ten hold 4% to 5.5%. These receptors have no known antigen. The sample was blood. The receptors shown here come from a girl aged 10 to 17 with multiple sclerosis.

This chain connects TRBV10-3 to TRBJ2-7; 7 bases are shared with TRBD2. Trimming removed 0 bases from V and 3 bases from J; junction bases left unmatched: 11. Germline V gene sequence: CDR1 ENHRY, CDR2 SYGVKD. This CDR3 region has 17 residues. DNA for the CDR3: TGTGCCATCAGTGAGTCGAAGTCGCTAGCGGCTTTCTACGAGCAGTACTTC. Translating it yields CAISESKSLAAFYEQYF.

A few counts support this clonotype. Given a much more abundant clone one base away, this may be a read error. CDR3 protein: CASSLVGNEQYF. As DNA, the CDR3 is TGTGCCAGCAGCTTAGTTGGCAATGAGCAGTACTTC. The chain recombines TRBV12-3 or TRBV12-4 with TRBJ2-5; no clear D. CDR3 size: 12 residues.

This clonotype was observed a handful of times. This chain links TRBV7-2 with TRBJ2-3; TRBD2 aligns across 10 bases. The CDR3 consists of 18 residues. J lost 0 bases, V lost 6 bases, and 12 bases had no gene match. CDR1 is SGHTA, CDR2 FQGNSA, per germline. The CDR3 bases are TGTGCCAGCAGGCCAGCGGGGGGGGGTCCCAGAAGCACAGATACGCAGTATTTT. This encodes CASRPAGGGPRSTDTQYF.

This clonotype showed up many times. J is TRBJ2-1 and V is TRBV9; 8 nucleotides match TRBD2. This CDR3 has 16 residues. Per germline, CDR1 SGDLS and CDR2 YYNGEE. V was clipped by 3 bases and J by 0 bases; unmatched bases: 5. Here the CDR3 reads CASSDQRESSYNEQFF. CDR3 bases: TGTGCCAGCAGCGACCAGCGGGAGAGCTCCTACAATGAGCAGTTCTTC.

Written as DNA, the CDR3 is TGCGCCAGCAGCTCGAATCCCAGGGACAATGAGCAGTTCTTC. This gives the protein CASSSNPRDNEQFF. This sequence joins TRBV5-1 and TRBJ2-1, with D possibly being TRBD1 (5 bases). Per the germline V gene, CDR1 is SGHRS and CDR2 is YFSETQ. V was cut by 3 bases and J by 5 bases, with 12 bases left in between. This CDR3 has 14 amino acids.

This clonotype was detected many times. The J gene is TRBJ2-7, the V gene TRBV21-1; the DNA was not used to check the table's D call, TRBD2. TRBV21-1 corresponds to a pseudogene. The CDR3 loop spans 16 amino acids. The CDR3 is CASSVTLGLASCEQYF. The CDR3 coding sequence is TGTGCCAGTAGCGTAACCCTGGGACTAGCGTCGTGCGAGCAGTACTTC.

The chain employs TRBV5-1 and TRBJ1-3; D is perhaps TRBD1 (5 bases). Looked up from germline, CDR1 is SGHRS and CDR2 is YFSETQ. V was clipped by 2 bases and J by 1 base, with 7 bases between them. CDR3 length equals 14 residues. In DNA, the CDR3 is TGCGCCAGCAGCTTTTGGGGGTCTGGAAACACCATATATTTT. It yields the protein CASSFWGSGNTIYF.

This sequence joins TRBV13 and TRBJ2-7; D is possibly TRBD2 (6 bases). Germline V lookup: CDR1 PRHDT, CDR2 FYEKMQ (reference sequence). Trimming stripped 4 bases from V and 0 bases from J, with 16 bases between. The length of the CDR3 is 16 residues. CDR3 coding DNA: TGTGCCAGCAGCTCCGTTACCGCGGGGCTCTCCTACGAGCAGTACTTC. It encodes CASSSVTAGLSYEQYF. The whole variable domain, filled in from reference TRBV13 and TRBJ2-7, reads AAGVIQSPRHLIKEKRETATLKCYPIPRHDTVYWYQQGPGQDPQFLISFYEKMQSDKGSIPDRFSAQQFSDYHSELNMSSLELGDSALYFCASSSVTAGLSYEQYFGPGTRLTVT.

This clonotype was recorded once. This chain uses TRBV27 with TRBJ2-3; D is ambiguous. Germline CDR1 and CDR2: MNHEY and SMNVEV (reference sequence). The V end lost 7 bases, the J end lost 0 bases, and 8 bases lay between the germline ends. The CDR3 contains 13 residues. The CDR3 loop reads CASTMGSTDTQYF. DNA for the CDR3: TGTGCCAGCACGATGGGGAGCACAGATACGCAGTATTTT.

A few counts support this clonotype. CDR3 in DNA: TGTGCCAGCAGCCCCCAGACAGGAGCGAACACCGGGGAGCTGTTTTTT. It is translated as CASSPQTGANTGELFF. The chain couples TRBV9 to TRBJ2-2; a weak D match, TRBD1 (6 bases). CDR1 SGDLS and CDR2 YYNGEE come from the germline V gene. The CDR3 runs 16 residues. Trimming shortened V by 4 bases and J by 0 bases, and 13 bases separated the two germline ends.

With regard to this clonotype: Given the absence of the conserved phenylalanine or tryptophan at the CDR3 end, a read error is likely. The chain combines TRBV12-3 or TRBV12-4 with TRBJ2-3; D is possibly TRBD2 (6 bases). This CDR3 region has 16 residues. The V and J ends lost 11 bases and 4 bases respectively, with 25 bases between them. CDR3 amino acids: CAGTLGAGSKADTQYL. The CDR3 DNA reads TGTGCCGGCACCTTGGGTGCCGGGAGTAAGGCAGATACGCAGTATCTT.

Comments on this clonotype: A single base separates this from a much larger clone, so it may be a read error. The chain uses TRBV6-6 and TRBJ2-5; D not resolved. V shed 10 bases and J shed 3 bases, with 12 bases lying between them. This CDR3 is 12 amino acids long. Germline V lookup: CDR1 MNHNY, CDR2 SVGAGI (reference sequence). The DNA of the CDR3 is TGTGCCACGGTAGGTTACGAAGAGACCCAGTACTTC. It translates to CATVGYEETQYF.

This clonotype was detected only a few times. The CDR3 DNA sequence: TGTGCCAGTAGTATCGGCCCTCGGCCGAACACCGGGGAGCTGTTTTTT. Its protein is CASSIGPRPNTGELFF. The genes are TRBV19 and TRBJ2-2; D unresolved. V lost 3 bases and J 0 bases, leaving 11 bases between the germline ends. Germline V lookup: CDR1 LNHDA, CDR2 SQIVND (reference sequence). This CDR3 has 16 residues.

This clonotype was detected a few times. The V gene is TRBV7-9, the J gene TRBJ1-1, with unresolved D. The CDR3 loop spans 14 amino acids. The V gene's germline CDR1 is SEHNR and CDR2 FQNEAQ (reference sequence). Between the trimmed V and J ends, which lost 5 bases and 1 base, there was a span of 11 bases. The CDR3 loop reads CASSTRVGNTEAFF. In nucleotides, the CDR3 is TGTGCCAGCAGCACCAGAGTTGGGAACACTGAAGCTTTCTTT.

The chain is built from TRBV29-1 and TRBJ1-2; a possible D gene is TRBD1 (5 bases). Looked up from germline, CDR1 is SQVTM and CDR2 is ANQGSEA. Trimming took 4 bases from V and 1 from J, leaving 16 bases between them. CDR3 length: 15 residues. The chain's CDR3 is CSVGGRRGVNYGYTF. The CDR3 DNA sequence: TGCAGCGTTGGAGGAAGGAGGGGTGTTAACTATGGCTACACCTTC.

This clonotype was seen at least ten times. The chain carries TRBV4-1 and TRBJ2-5, with a weak D call TRBD1 (6 bases). The CDR3 contains 15 residues. Trimming took 1 base from V and 4 from J, leaving 13 bases between them. CDR1 MGHRA and CDR2 YSYEKL come from the germline V gene. The CDR3 sequence is CASSQVDRGVETQYF. In DNA form, the CDR3 reads TGCGCCAGCAGCCAAGTGGACAGAGGCGTAGAGACCCAGTACTTC.

In its sample, this clonotype was seen many times. The chain employs TRBV12-3 or TRBV12-4 and TRBJ2-5, with 9 bases that match TRBD1. CDR3 length: 13 amino acids. After removal of 6 bases from V and 4 bases from J, the junction contained 3 bases not matched to a gene. CDR3 loop: CASRQGARETQYF. CDR3 DNA: TGTGCCAGCAGACAGGGGGCGCGAGAGACCCAGTACTTC.

The chain uses TRBV7-2 and TRBJ2-7; 9 bases map to TRBD1. With 4 bases clipped from V and 6 bases from J, the junction kept 7 bases outside the gene matches. Germline V gene sequence: CDR1 SGHTA, CDR2 FQGNSA. The CDR3 has 14 amino acids. CDR3 protein: CASSCTGQGTEQYF. CDR3 sequence (DNA): TGTGCCAGCAGCTGTACGGGACAGGGAACCGAGCAGTACTTC.

The rearrangement uses TRBV9 and TRBJ2-7; 9 bases are a match to TRBD2. CDR1 is SGDLS, CDR2 YYNGEE, per germline. J lost 5 bases, V lost 4 bases, and 1 base had no gene match. The CDR3 extends over 12 amino acids. As DNA, the CDR3 is TGTGCCAGCAGCTCTAGCGGGAACGAGCAGTACTTC. This encodes CASSSSGNEQYF.

This clonotype was observed a handful of times. The rearrangement uses TRBV5-1 and TRBJ1-2, with 7 bases matching TRBD1. This CDR3 has 14 residues. Germline CDR1 reads SGHRS; CDR2 reads YFSETQ. V shed 4 bases and J 3 bases; nucleotides not matched to a gene: 6. The CDR3 sequence is CASSPGGPDYGYTF. Written as DNA, the CDR3 is TGCGCCAGCAGCCCAGGGGGTCCAGACTATGGCTACACCTTC.

This clonotype has just a few counts. The chain has TRBV29-1 and TRBJ1-6, with TRBD1 identical over 9 bases. Germline CDR1 SQVTM, CDR2 ANQGSEA. CDR3 length: 13 amino acids. Germline trimming cut 4 bases from V and 6 bases from J; bases unmatched to any gene: 1. CDR3 loop: CSVGTGANSPLHF. In DNA, the CDR3 is TGCAGCGTTGGGACAGGGGCTAATTCACCCCTCCACTTT.

The rearrangement uses TRBV21-1 and TRBJ2-7. TRBV21-1 represents a pseudogene. The CDR3 spans 14 residues. This chain's CDR3 is CASSKIQLPYEQYF. CDR3 DNA: TGTGCCAGTAGCAAAATTCAATTACCATACGAGCAGTACTTC.

This clonotype was picked up many times. The chain joins TRBV10-3 to TRBJ2-1; tentative D call: TRBD2 (6 bases). V shed 9 bases and J shed 8 bases, with 11 bases lying between them. CDR3 size: 11 residues. CDR1 is ENHRY and CDR2 is SYGVKD in the germline V gene. The CDR3 loop is CAMAWGDEQFF. The CDR3, as DNA: TGTGCCATGGCCTGGGGGGATGAGCAGTTCTTC.

This clonotype was detected many times. The chain combines TRBV13 with TRBJ2-5; D ambiguous. This CDR3 comprises 14 residues. Looked up from germline, CDR1 is PRHDT and CDR2 is FYEKMQ (reference sequence). V shed 6 bases and J shed 0 bases, with 11 bases lying between them. The CDR3 here is CASSSKGNQETQYF. The CDR3 DNA reads as TGTGCCAGCAGTTCGAAGGGTAACCAAGAGACCCAGTACTTC.

In its sample, this clonotype was seen a few times. This sequence joins TRBV14 and TRBJ2-5; D call uncertain. The CDR3 is 14 amino acids. Germline values: CDR1 SGHDN, CDR2 FVKESK. Trimming took 4 bases from V and 7 from J, leaving 16 bases between them. The CDR3, as DNA: TGTGCCAGCAGCCCAAGGCAACAGTCAGGGACCCAGTACTTC. Translation gives CASSPRQQSGTQYF.

As concerns this clonotype: With a much larger clone just one base away, this may be a read error. The chain has TRBV12-3 or TRBV12-4 and TRBJ2-1, with TRBD1 matching 9 bases. J was trimmed by 8 bases and V by 6 bases; bases with no gene match: 5. The CDR3 has 13 amino acids. This CDR3 reads CASRAGQGDEQFF. The CDR3 DNA sequence: TGTGCCAGCAGGGCGGGACAGGGTGATGAGCAGTTCTTC.